A single T cell receptor (beta chain) is shown here with its context. It lacks a known antigen. Base quality data are lacking; no much larger clone is found one base away. V is cut by 0 bases and J by 14 bases, and the space between the germline ends is 16 bases. The CDR3 goes from the cysteine to the phenylalanine over 13 residues. Only CDR3 DNA remains: 39 bases, in frame from the first base. The germline V gene (reference sequence) supplies CDR1 DFQATT and CDR2 SNEGSKA. Library preparation was by 5' RACE. The data were produced on an Illumina HiSeq 2000. Template switching added a universal primer binding site, and the final cDNA carried a unique molecular identifier that allowed TCR cDNA molecules to be counted accurately. Specific primers in the conserved constant-segment region were used to synthesize first-strand cDNA for TCR alpha and beta chains. To control for contamination, every cDNA library was double barcoded, receiving both a SMART-Mk sample barcode and Illumina barcodes. TruSeq adapter sequences along with Illumina sample barcodes were introduced in two successive PCR steps. TCR alpha and beta cDNA libraries were sequenced on the Illumina HiSeq platform with custom primers. Per the authors' processing: MiGEC was used to process raw reads and extract unique molecular identifiers, and MiXCR was used to find CDR3 positions. Recombination models were inferred per individual with the repgenHMM and IGoR tools using an EM algorithm. Shared clonotypes were analyzed with the tcR package in R, and sharing was normalized by the product of cloneset sizes. To study raw recombination without the effects of thymic and clonal selection, out-of-frame nonproductive sequences were analyzed. TCRdb took the public reads, trimmed them with fastp at Q25, ran MiXCR for clone calling and kept in-frame beta chains. All rows with the same CDR3 protein become a single entry with the most common DNA and genes. The V and J calls come from TCRdb's annotation, not from the publication. A total of about 890,000 distinct CDR3 sequences appear in this sample, around an eighth of them only once. The ten largest clones represent about 1.6% of the sample.

Only healthy Caucasian donors were included. The twin cohort consisted of three pairs of female monozygotic twins, all aged about 18 to 29 years. Peripheral blood mononuclear cells were the source from which RNA for the TCR libraries was isolated. The data stem from a study of identical twins (TCRdb year 2016). Study-wide context: The study deep-sequenced TCR alpha and beta repertoires from monozygotic twins, unrelated adults of various ages and cord blood to test whether fetal clonotypes persist. To rule out contamination, replicate twin experiments were performed at different times with different library preparation protocols. The research as a whole found: Abundant cord blood beta clonotypes had fewer insertions, young adult naive repertoires showed a similar but weaker trend, and memory repertoires showed no such trend. In monozygotic twins, recombination models systematically underestimated out-of-frame TCR alpha sharing, but the models matched the sharing seen between unrelated individuals. The excess sharing between twins in beta out-of-frame sequences was weaker because fewer shared sequences reduced the signal-to-noise ratio. Zero-insertion analyses could be partly confounded by invariant T cells such as MAIT and iNKT, although diverse VJ usage argued against such confounding for most clonotypes. Compared with coincidental sharing between unrelated individuals, out-of-frame TCR alpha sequences shared between twins showed an excess of sequences with low generation probability. Conclusions relied on cross-sectional statistical analysis, since the same donors could not be followed over many years.

The same sample was also studied in work on yellow fever vaccine responses in identical twins. Reported in the second study: According to the authors, in identical twins the way T cells responded to vaccination appeared partly convergent and partly personalized. The study precisely tracked vaccine-responding T cell clones in identical twins.

The sample was PBMCs. The rearranged chain carries TRBV20-1 and TRBJ1-4, with no confidently assigned D gene. This sequence was found in a woman aged 18-35 years in good health. The CDR3 sequence is CSARDFLGYELFF. The nucleotide sequence is given as TGCAGTGCTAGAGACTTTCTGGGTTACGAGCTGTTTTTT.